The 5 T cell receptor beta chains in this list originate from one sample, sequenced in a study of metastatic and nonmetastatic thyroid tumors. The entire patient cohort was treatment-naive prior to thyroid surgery. TCRdb reprocessed the PCR reads using MiXCR. This table holds 15,000 to 20,000 clones, about 26% found once. The specimen sequenced was adjacent normal tissue. Receptors originate from a female donor with papillary thyroid cancer or a benign thyroid nodule (not recorded which). Some clones in this sample may be carry-over from other donors' samples.

This clone was observed a few times. The rearrangement uses TRBV24-1 and TRBJ2-1; 9 bases fit TRBD2. CDR1 and CDR2 (germline): KGHDR, SFDVKD. This CDR3 has 15 residues. Trimming at V came to 3 bases and at J to 7 bases, leaving 6 bases not matched to a gene. The CDR3: CATSDLREGLNEQFF. The CDR3 nucleotides are TGTGCCACCAGTGATCTGCGGGAGGGCCTAAATGAGCAGTTCTTC.

Ten or more counts support this clone. The V gene is TRBV3-1, the J gene TRBJ2-1, with a possible D match to TRBD2 (6 bases). The germline gives CDR1 LGHDT, CDR2 YNNKEL (reference sequence). The CDR3 runs 22 residues. Deletions cut 6 bases from V and 3 bases from J, with 36 bases between. CDR3 sequence: CASSQRGIDRQTDYPIYNEQFF. The CDR3 nucleotides are TGTGCCAGCAGTCAACGGGGGATAGACCGACAGACCGACTACCCGATCTACAATGAGCAGTTCTTC.

This clone turned up a few times. The rearrangement links TRBV6-1 to TRBJ2-5; 8 bases map to TRBD1. After removal of 6 bases from V and 3 bases from J, the junction contained 3 bases not matched to a gene. The length of the CDR3 is 13 residues. Germline CDR1 reads MNHNS; CDR2 reads SASEGT. CDR3 sequence: CASSMGQEETQYF. The CDR3 bases are TGTGCCAGCAGCATGGGACAGGAAGAGACCCAGTACTTC.

The chain couples TRBV11-3 to TRBJ1-2; the D gene is possibly TRBD1 (5 bases). The CDR3 totals 12 residues. V lost 1 base, J lost 8 bases, and 8 bases lay in between. Germline loops: CDR1 SGHNT, CDR2 YENEEA. CDR3 in amino acids: CASSLAGRGYTF. The CDR3 DNA reads TGTGCCAGCAGCTTAGCAGGGCGAGGCTACACCTTC. The full variable domain, completed using reference TRBV11-3 and TRBJ1-2, is EAGVVQSPRYKIIEKKQPVAFWCNPISGHNTLYWYLQNLGQGPELLIRYENEEAVDDSQLPKDRFSAERLKGVDSTLKIQPAELGDSAVYLCASSLAGRGYTFGSGTRLTVV.

The rearrangement uses TRBV19 and TRBJ2-6; D is unresolved. Germline assignment: CDR1 LNHDA and CDR2 SQIVND (reference sequence). The CDR3 contains 15 residues. Trimming stripped 0 bases from V and 0 bases from J, with 3 bases between. CDR3 in amino acids: CASSIDSSGANVLTF. CDR3 bases: TGTGCCAGTAGTATAGACAGCTCTGGGGCCAACGTCCTGACTTTC.